This is a list of T cell receptor beta chains from one sample in a study of spatial heterogeneity in lung cancer. TCRdb reanalysed the 5' RACE reads using MiXCR and keeps one entry per CDR3 protein. The sample contains a few thousand distinct CDR3 sequences, less than 10% of which appear only once. The material was lung tumor tissue, obtained at surgery. The receptors here all came from a male donor with early-stage non-small cell lung cancer. Each CDR3 is given with its conserved first and last residue. Each record gives: D gene, V gene, J gene, CDR3 length, clone size, CDR3 DNA, CDR3 protein. The D gene is left open where the match is weak. Some rows have no size entry. The others give once, few or many, or a class for an expanded clone.

d_call: .
v_call: TRBV5-1
j_call: TRBJ2-5
cdr3_length: 12
clone_size: medium-sized
cdr3_nt: TGCGCCAGCAGCTTTGCCGAAGAGACCCAGTACTTC
cdr3_aa: CASSFAEETQYF

d_call: TRBD1
v_call: TRBV20-1
j_call: TRBJ2-3
cdr3_length: 15
clone_size: few
cdr3_nt: TGCAGTGCTAGACTACAGGGGTGGTCCACAGATACGCAGTATTTT
cdr3_aa: CSARLQGWSTDTQYF

d_call: .
v_call: TRBV5-1
j_call: TRBJ2-5
cdr3_length: 15
clone_size: medium-sized
cdr3_nt: TGCGCCAGCAGCTTGGAAAGTGGGTTCCGGGGGACCCAGTACTTC
cdr3_aa: CASSLESGFRGTQYF

d_call: .
v_call: TRBV20-1
j_call: TRBJ1-4
cdr3_length: 13
clone_size: few
cdr3_nt: TGCAGTGCTGTCTCAGGGGCTAATGAAAAACTGTTTTTT
cdr3_aa: CSAVSGANEKLFF

d_call: TRBD2
v_call: TRBV29-1
j_call: TRBJ2-7
cdr3_length: 16
clone_size: .
cdr3_nt: TGCAGCGTTGAAGATCGGGCTAGCGGGTCGCCTTCGGGGCAGTACTTC
cdr3_aa: CSVEDRASGSPSGQYF

d_call: .
v_call: TRBV6-2/TRBV6-3
j_call: TRBJ2-7
cdr3_length: 17
clone_size: many
cdr3_nt: TGTGCCAGCAGATCGATAGAGGGGGGAGTACGATACTACGAGCAGTACTTC
cdr3_aa: CASRSIEGGVRYYEQYF

d_call: .
v_call: TRBV20-1
j_call: TRBJ2-5
cdr3_length: 12
clone_size: many
cdr3_nt: TGCAGTGCATCGACCCGCCAAGAGACCCAGTACTTC
cdr3_aa: CSASTRQETQYF

d_call: .
v_call: TRBV28
j_call: TRBJ2-3
cdr3_length: 15
clone_size: medium-sized
cdr3_nt: TGTGCCAGCAGTTTGCCCGGACTCCGCACAGATACGCAGTATTTT
cdr3_aa: CASSLPGLRTDTQYF

d_call: .
v_call: TRBV11-2
j_call: TRBJ1-1
cdr3_length: 14
clone_size: medium-sized
cdr3_nt: TGTGCCAGCAGCTTAGGGCCCTTGAACACTGAAGCTTTCTTT
cdr3_aa: CASSLGPLNTEAFF

d_call: .
v_call: TRBV7-3
j_call: TRBJ1-3
cdr3_length: 17
clone_size: many
cdr3_nt: TGTGCCAGCAGCCTAAGGGTAGACCCCAGCAGAGGAAACACCATATATTTT
cdr3_aa: CASSLRVDPSRGNTIYF

d_call: .
v_call: TRBV29-1
j_call: TRBJ1-1
cdr3_length: 12
clone_size: many
cdr3_nt: TGCAGCGTTGGACAAATGAACACTGAAGCTTTCTTT
cdr3_aa: CSVGQMNTEAFF

d_call: .
v_call: TRBV5-5
j_call: TRBJ2-3
cdr3_length: 12
clone_size: medium-sized
cdr3_nt: TGTGCCAGCAGCCCGGACTTCCAAGGGGAGTATTTT
cdr3_aa: CASSPDFQGEYF

d_call: .
v_call: TRBV6-2/TRBV6-3
j_call: TRBJ2-1
cdr3_length: 12
clone_size: medium-sized
cdr3_nt: TGTGCCAGCAGTCCCCTAGCAGGTGAGCAGTTCTTC
cdr3_aa: CASSPLAGEQFF

d_call: .
v_call: TRBV18
j_call: TRBJ1-4
cdr3_length: 16
clone_size: medium-sized
cdr3_nt: TGTGCCAGCTCCCAAAAGGGGGTTGGAACTAATGAAAAACTGTTTTTT
cdr3_aa: CASSQKGVGTNEKLFF

d_call: .
v_call: TRBV28
j_call: TRBJ2-1
cdr3_length: 16
clone_size: few
cdr3_nt: TGTGCCAGCAGTCCACTGTGGGGTGGGTCCTACAATGAGCAGTTCTTC
cdr3_aa: CASSPLWGGSYNEQFF

d_call: .
v_call: TRBV5-1
j_call: TRBJ2-3
cdr3_length: 14
clone_size: medium-sized
cdr3_nt: TGCGCCAGCAGCTTGGCAGGGGACGCAGATACGCAGTATTTT
cdr3_aa: CASSLAGDADTQYF

d_call: .
v_call: TRBV7-9
j_call: TRBJ1-1
cdr3_length: 14
clone_size: medium-sized
cdr3_nt: TGTGCCAGCAGTAGACAGGTCATGAACACTGAAGCTTTCTTT
cdr3_aa: CASSRQVMNTEAFF

d_call: .
v_call: TRBV5-5
j_call: TRBJ1-1
cdr3_length: 15
clone_size: medium-sized
cdr3_nt: TGTGCCAGCAGCTCGGGAGCCGGGGGGTACACTGAAGCTTTCTTT
cdr3_aa: CASSSGAGGYTEAFF

d_call: TRBD2
v_call: TRBV7-9
j_call: TRBJ2-7
cdr3_length: 15
clone_size: large
cdr3_nt: TGTGCCAGCAGCTCCCTAGCGGGGGGACTCTACGAGCAGTACTTC
cdr3_aa: CASSSLAGGLYEQYF

d_call: .
v_call: TRBV28
j_call: TRBJ2-4
cdr3_length: 13
clone_size: few
cdr3_nt: TGTGCCAGCAGGCAGCTAGCCAAAAACATTCAGTACTTC
cdr3_aa: CASRQLAKNIQYF

d_call: .
v_call: TRBV11-2
j_call: TRBJ2-7
cdr3_length: 15
clone_size: medium-sized
cdr3_nt: TGTGCCAGCAGCTTGGAGGGGTCACCGTCCTACGAGCAGTACTTC
cdr3_aa: CASSLEGSPSYEQYF

d_call: .
v_call: TRBV5-1
j_call: TRBJ2-5
cdr3_length: 13
clone_size: large
cdr3_nt: TGCGCCAGCAGCTTGTGGAGTGGGGAGACCCAGTACTTC
cdr3_aa: CASSLWSGETQYF

d_call: .
v_call: TRBV5-1
j_call: TRBJ1-1
cdr3_length: 14
clone_size: medium-sized
cdr3_nt: TGCGCCAGCAGCTCCGCAGGTTGGAACACTGAAGCTTTCTTT
cdr3_aa: CASSSAGWNTEAFF

d_call: .
v_call: TRBV19
j_call: TRBJ1-5
cdr3_length: 15
clone_size: many
cdr3_nt: TGTGCCAGTACCCGGGACGAATATAGCAATCAGCCCCAGCATTTT
cdr3_aa: CASTRDEYSNQPQHF

d_call: .
v_call: TRBV5-4
j_call: TRBJ2-7
cdr3_length: 14
clone_size: medium-sized
cdr3_nt: TGTGCCAGCAGCTTTGGGGGGAGTTTGTACGAGCAGTACTTC
cdr3_aa: CASSFGGSLYEQYF

d_call: TRBD1
v_call: TRBV7-9
j_call: TRBJ2-7
cdr3_length: 14
clone_size: medium-sized
cdr3_nt: TGTGCCAGCAGCACCGGGACAGGGGCCGGGGAGCAGTACTTC
cdr3_aa: CASSTGTGAGEQYF

d_call: .
v_call: TRBV5-6
j_call: TRBJ2-5
cdr3_length: 19
clone_size: large
cdr3_nt: TGTGCCAGCAGCCTGAAGGGATTGACAGGCCCCTTCTCAGAAGAGACCCAGTACTTC
cdr3_aa: CASSLKGLTGPFSEETQYF

d_call: .
v_call: TRBV11-2
j_call: TRBJ2-1
cdr3_length: 14
clone_size: many
cdr3_nt: TGTGCCAGCAGCTTAGGGTTTATGGGGGATGAGCAGTTCTTC
cdr3_aa: CASSLGFMGDEQFF

d_call: .
v_call: TRBV5-1
j_call: TRBJ1-2
cdr3_length: 13
clone_size: medium-sized
cdr3_nt: TGCGCCAGCAGCTTGGCCAACCGTTATGGCTACACCTTC
cdr3_aa: CASSLANRYGYTF

d_call: .
v_call: TRBV28
j_call: TRBJ2-5
cdr3_length: 14
clone_size: medium-sized
cdr3_nt: TGTGCCAGCGGACTGACAGGGAGGGGAGAGACCCAGTACTTC
cdr3_aa: CASGLTGRGETQYF

d_call: .
v_call: TRBV2
j_call: TRBJ1-2
cdr3_length: 11
clone_size: few
cdr3_nt: TGTGCCAGCAGTGCCGTGAGGGGCTACACCTTC
cdr3_aa: CASSAVRGYTF

d_call: TRBD2
v_call: TRBV6-6
j_call: TRBJ2-3
cdr3_length: 19
clone_size: many
cdr3_nt: TGTGCCAGCAGCCATTCGACTAGCGGGGGGGCAGGGGAGCGGGGTACGCAGTATTTT
cdr3_aa: CASSHSTSGGAGERGTQYF

d_call: .
v_call: TRBV28
j_call: TRBJ1-2
cdr3_length: 14
clone_size: many
cdr3_nt: TGTGCCAGCGCTACCGACGGTGGAGGTGGTGGCTACACCTTC
cdr3_aa: CASATDGGGGGYTF

d_call: TRBD2
v_call: TRBV14
j_call: TRBJ2-2
cdr3_length: 18
clone_size: many
cdr3_nt: TGTGCCAGCAGCCAAGATCGAAGCGGGAGAGTCCGCACCGGGGAGCTGTTTTTT
cdr3_aa: CASSQDRSGRVRTGELFF

d_call: .
v_call: TRBV4-1
j_call: TRBJ2-3
cdr3_length: 13
clone_size: .
cdr3_nt: TGCGCCAGCAGCCAAGGTCAGCCAGCCCGGCAGTATTTT
cdr3_aa: CASSQGQPARQYF

d_call: .
v_call: TRBV20-1
j_call: TRBJ2-2
cdr3_length: 13
clone_size: medium-sized
cdr3_nt: TGCAGTGCTAGAACAGGGCGCACCGGGGAGCTGTTTTTT
cdr3_aa: CSARTGRTGELFF

d_call: .
v_call: TRBV6-2/TRBV6-3
j_call: TRBJ2-4
cdr3_length: 13
clone_size: medium-sized
cdr3_nt: TGTGCCAGCGTAGGAATAGCCAAAAACATTCAGTACTTC
cdr3_aa: CASVGIAKNIQYF

d_call: .
v_call: TRBV30
j_call: TRBJ2-5
cdr3_length: 13
clone_size: medium-sized
cdr3_nt: TGTGCCTGGAGTGTAAGCAGGCCTTCGGCCCAGTACTTC
cdr3_aa: CAWSVSRPSAQYF

d_call: TRBD2
v_call: TRBV11-3
j_call: TRBJ2-5
cdr3_length: 16
clone_size: medium-sized
cdr3_nt: TGTGCCAGCAGCTTAGGGGCTAGCGGGGGGAAAGAGACCCAGTACTTC
cdr3_aa: CASSLGASGGKETQYF

d_call: TRBD1
v_call: TRBV11-3
j_call: TRBJ2-6
cdr3_length: 17
clone_size: medium-sized
cdr3_nt: TGTGCCAAGCCGGGACAGGGGATCGTGTGGGGGGCCAACGTCCTGACTTTC
cdr3_aa: CAKPGQGIVWGANVLTF

d_call: .
v_call: TRBV20-1
j_call: TRBJ2-5
cdr3_length: 14
clone_size: few
cdr3_nt: TGCAGTGCCAAAACCAGGGCCGACCAAGAGACCCAGTACTTC
cdr3_aa: CSAKTRADQETQYF

d_call: .
v_call: TRBV9
j_call: TRBJ2-5
cdr3_length: 16
clone_size: .
cdr3_nt: TGTGCCAGCAGCGTAGGGACCAAGGGGGTACAAGAGACCCAGTACTTC
cdr3_aa: CASSVGTKGVQETQYF

d_call: .
v_call: TRBV20-1
j_call: TRBJ2-1
cdr3_length: 14
clone_size: few
cdr3_nt: TGCAGTGTCGCCCGGCCAAGCTCCTACAATGAGCAGTTCTTC
cdr3_aa: CSVARPSSYNEQFF

d_call: .
v_call: TRBV11-2
j_call: TRBJ2-7
cdr3_length: 13
clone_size: medium-sized
cdr3_nt: TGTGCCAGCAGCTTAGGGTACAACTACGAGCAGTACTTC
cdr3_aa: CASSLGYNYEQYF

d_call: .
v_call: TRBV4-1
j_call: TRBJ2-2
cdr3_length: 15
clone_size: medium-sized
cdr3_nt: TGCGCCAGCAGCCAAGCGCGGAGAACCACCGGGGAGCTGTTTTTT
cdr3_aa: CASSQARRTTGELFF

d_call: .
v_call: TRBV7-8
j_call: TRBJ2-1
cdr3_length: 13
clone_size: medium-sized
cdr3_nt: TGTGCCAGCAGCTTAGCAGGGTTCAATGAGCAGTTCTTC
cdr3_aa: CASSLAGFNEQFF

d_call: TRBD2
v_call: TRBV27
j_call: TRBJ2-3
cdr3_length: 17
clone_size: few
cdr3_nt: TGTGCCAGCAGTTCACTAGCGGGAGCTGTGGTGCCAGATACGCAGTATTTT
cdr3_aa: CASSSLAGAVVPDTQYF

d_call: TRBD1
v_call: TRBV30
j_call: TRBJ1-1
cdr3_length: 13
clone_size: few
cdr3_nt: TGTGCCTGGACCCGGACAGGGAACACTGAAGCTTTCTTT
cdr3_aa: CAWTRTGNTEAFF

d_call: .
v_call: TRBV20-1
j_call: TRBJ2-7
cdr3_length: 15
clone_size: .
cdr3_nt: TGCAGTGCTAACCCCCTACAGGGATTCTCCTACGAGCAGTACTTC
cdr3_aa: CSANPLQGFSYEQYF

d_call: .
v_call: TRBV7-2
j_call: TRBJ1-1
cdr3_length: 15
clone_size: medium-sized
cdr3_nt: TGTGCCAGCAGCCCCCCGGGAGGGGGTTGGACTGAAGCTTTCTTT
cdr3_aa: CASSPPGGGWTEAFF

d_call: .
v_call: TRBV28
j_call: TRBJ1-1
cdr3_length: 17
clone_size: many
cdr3_nt: TGTGCCAGCAGCGTTCCCCCCCGGGCCACCAAGAACACTGAAGCTTTCTTT
cdr3_aa: CASSVPPRATKNTEAFF

d_call: .
v_call: TRBV11-2
j_call: TRBJ2-5
cdr3_length: 13
clone_size: many
cdr3_nt: TGTGCCAGCAGCGGGTGGGTCCAAGAGACCCAGTACTTC
cdr3_aa: CASSGWVQETQYF

d_call: TRBD1
v_call: TRBV7-8
j_call: TRBJ1-2
cdr3_length: 15
clone_size: many
cdr3_nt: TGTGCCAGCAGCACCCGACAGGGGGCTTATTATGGCTACACCTTC
cdr3_aa: CASSTRQGAYYGYTF

d_call: TRBD2
v_call: TRBV4-3
j_call: TRBJ2-7
cdr3_length: 17
clone_size: few
cdr3_nt: TGCGCCAGCAGCCCCCAGCCCTTGGGGGAGGGAGACTACGAGCAGTACTTC
cdr3_aa: CASSPQPLGEGDYEQYF

d_call: TRBD2
v_call: TRBV5-1
j_call: TRBJ2-5
cdr3_length: 14
clone_size: medium-sized
cdr3_nt: TGCGCCAGCAGAGCCCTAGCGGGACAAGAGACCCAGTACTTC
cdr3_aa: CASRALAGQETQYF